This T cell receptor (beta chain) was sequenced for a study of cytomegalovirus exposure and HLA in healthy donors. Study-wide points: In a later analysis, a missense DCLRE1C variant was linked to TCR beta V- and J-gene trimming. Sequencing likely generated an artifact that appeared as a cluster of highly shared sequence variants. An Asian-associated ancestry cluster reportedly showed fewer N-insertions than the approximately 670-donor mean in a later analysis.

CDR1 is MNHNS, CDR2 SASEGT, per germline. The CDR3 is 13 amino acids. V shed 6 bases, J shed 12 bases, and the junction held 12 bases outside the gene matches. Vbeta (60) and Jbeta (13) primers were used in the PCR. Clones were sequenced by immunoSEQ multiplex PCR, and TCRdb holds only the in-frame ones, with some missing. Of about 110,000 clones detected, around 80% appear once; the ten largest clones hold approximately 3.6%. As concerns this clone: Its antigen is unidentified.

This rearrangement joins TRBV6-1 to TRBJ1-2; 8 bases fit TRBD1. The TCR sequence derives from a man aged 55 to 70 in good health and CMV-seronegative. Sequencing used PBMCs. The CDR3: CASSPDRGIEHTF. The CDR3 DNA reads TGTGCCAGCAGCCCTGACAGGGGTATCGAGCACACCTTC.